The clone carrying this TCR beta chain occurred a few times. This record belongs to a study of blood T cell repertoires in COVID-19. The CDR3 totals 18 residues. The V and J ends lost 3 bases and 2 bases, in that order; junction bases with no gene match: 10. Germline V lookup: CDR1 SGHRS, CDR2 YFSETQ. This table comes from immunoSEQ multiplex PCR, and its TCRdb copy is limited to in-frame clones, with some not included. The sample yields roughly 93,000 clones, over 70% seen once. The source material was peripheral blood. The genes are TRBV5-1 and TRBJ2-1, with 11 bases that match TRBD2. The TCR comes from a woman of 80 years or more with acute or convalescent COVID-19. CDR3 protein: CASSYFSGGAEAYNEQFF. DNA for the CDR3: TGCGCCAGCAGCTACTTTAGCGGGGGGGCCGAGGCCTACAATGAGCAGTTCTTC.